This T cell receptor (beta chain) is from a study of regulatory T cells in long-lasting Graves disease. This clonotype was picked up a small number of times. A clone one base away is much larger, so this may be a read error. Both iRepertoire HTBI primers and Arm-PCR of CDR3 regions were used to build the TCR beta libraries. TCRdb re-called the multiplex PCR reads through MiXCR, storing one row per CDR3 protein. This sample has a few hundred thousand distinct CDR3 sequences, with about a quarter found just once. V shed 6 bases, J shed 0 bases, and the junction held 1 base outside the gene matches. The CDR3 is 14 residues long. The V gene's germline CDR1 is SNHLY and CDR2 FYNNEI. Time point given: persistent/refractory GD, antithyroid drugs over 5 years with positive TRAb. RNA isolated from PBMCs was used to make the TCR library.

This chain joins TRBV2 and TRBJ2-2; 7 nucleotides align to TRBD2. Specimen: peripheral blood mononuclear cells (PBMCs), collected when the disease was refractory, from a patient treated with antithyroid drugs. The receptor was isolated from a female donor with Graves disease. CDR3 in amino acids: CASRSGANTGELFF. Written as DNA, the CDR3 is TGTGCCAGCAGGAGCGGGGCGAACACCGGGGAGCTGTTTTTT.